Below are 19 T cell receptor beta chains sequenced from a single sample in a study of T cell repertoires in cytomegalovirus infection. These receptors have no known antigen. TCRdb re-derived calls from the reads in MiXCR, one entry per CDR3 protein. The sample includes fewer than 850,000 distinct CDR3 sequences, roughly 29% seen only once; the top ten take under 15%. Material: cultured CD8+ T cells from PBMCs, obtained from culture after CMV antigen stimulation. The origin of the receptors is a human donor in good health (CMV status not recorded). Some clones in this sample may be carry-over from other donors' samples.

This clonotype was observed a few times. The chain recombines TRBV9 with TRBJ2-1; D perhaps matches TRBD2 (6 bases). The CDR3 totals 15 residues. V was pared by 4 bases and J by 5 bases, with 16 bases between. Germline V lookup: CDR1 SGDLS, CDR2 YYNGEE. The CDR3 nucleotides read TGTGCCAGCAGCCACGGGGGAGCGGATCACAATGAGCAGTTCTTC. It encodes CASSHGGADHNEQFF. The variable domain in full, with the rest retrieved from reference TRBV9 and TRBJ2-1, is DSGVTQTPKHLITATGQRVTLRCSPRSGDLSVYWYQQSLDQGLQFLIQYYNGEERAKGNILERFSAQQFPDLHSELNLSSLELGDSALYFCASSHGGADHNEQFFGPGTRLTVL.

This chain uses TRBV6-5 with TRBJ2-2; 7 bases fit TRBD1. CDR1 and CDR2 from the germline V gene are MNHEY and SVGAGI. With 3 bases clipped from V and 4 bases from J, the junction kept 2 bases outside the gene matches. The CDR3 is 14 residues long. CDR3 sequence: CASSYTGATGELFF. The CDR3 region has the DNA TGTGCCAGCAGTTATACAGGGGCCACCGGGGAGCTGTTTTTT.

The rearrangement links TRBV29-1 to TRBJ2-1, with a tentative D call TRBD2 (7 bases). Trimming took off 6 bases at V and 0 bases at J, with 12 bases between the two ends. The CDR3 has 14 amino acids. CDR1 is SQVTM and CDR2 is ANQGSEA in the germline V gene. DNA of the CDR3: TGCAGCGTGCCGGGGGGCCCCTCCTACAATGAGCAGTTCTTC. Amino acids: CSVPGGPSYNEQFF.

This chain connects TRBV12-3 or TRBV12-4 to TRBJ2-6; 9 bases line up with TRBD1. The CDR3 has 14 residues. Trimming cost V 5 bases and J 7 bases; bases outside gene matches: 3. The CDR3 region is CASSRDRDANVLTF. The CDR3 DNA reads TGTGCCAGCAGTCGGGACAGGGATGCCAACGTCCTGACTTTC.

This clonotype was seen more than once but under ten times. The genes are TRBV2 and TRBJ2-6; D perhaps matches TRBD1 (5 bases). This CDR3 has 17 amino acids. From germline, CDR1 is SNHLY and CDR2 FYNNEI. V lost 4 bases, J lost 0 bases, and 13 bases lay in between. The CDR3 nucleotides are TGTGCCAGCAGTGTAGAACAGGAGCACTCTGGGGCCAACGTCCTGACTTTC. Translating it yields CASSVEQEHSGANVLTF. Complete variable domain (other parts from reference TRBV2 and TRBJ2-6): EPEVTQTPSHQVTQMGQEVILRCVPISNHLYFYWYRQILGQKVEFLVSFYNNEISEKSEIFDDQFSVERPDGSNFTLKIRSTKLEDSAMYFCASSVEQEHSGANVLTFGAGSRLTVL.

The table lists this clonotype with a few counts. The chain employs TRBV20-1 and TRBJ2-1, with TRBD2 identical over 8 bases. V shed 3 bases, J shed 3 bases, and the junction held 10 bases outside the gene matches. Per the germline V gene, CDR1 is DFQATT and CDR2 is SNEGSKA (reference sequence). This CDR3 comprises 16 residues. CDR3 residues: CSASPWRRGVYNEQFF. CDR3 nucleotide sequence: TGCAGTGCTAGCCCCTGGAGGCGGGGGGTCTACAATGAGCAGTTCTTC.

This chain connects TRBV6-5 to TRBJ1-1, with D possibly being TRBD1 (5 bases). The CDR3 loop spans 13 amino acids. CDR1 and CDR2 from the germline V gene are MNHEY and SVGAGI. V lost 4 bases and J lost 5, with 11 bases in between. CDR3 in amino acids: CASSLRDWTEAFF. The CDR3 coding sequence is TGTGCCAGCAGTTTAAGGGACTGGACTGAAGCTTTCTTT.

This chain's CDR3 is CATLRGLDEKLFF. The CDR3 DNA reads as TGTGCCACCCTCCGGGGGTTGGACGAAAAACTGTTTTTT. This chain uses TRBV28 with TRBJ1-4; weak D call: TRBD1 (5 bases). Germline V gives CDR1 MDHEN, CDR2 SYDVKM. V lost 10 bases, J lost 8 bases, and 17 bases lay in between. The CDR3 is 13 residues long.

The V and J genes are TRBV5-8 and TRBJ2-1; D is unresolved. This CDR3 region has 14 residues. Trimming left V 2 bases short and J 9 bases short, with 15 bases between. Germline V gene lookup returns CDR1 SGHTS and CDR2 YDEGEE. Here the CDR3 DNA reads TGTGCCAGCAGCTTTACAGTTGTTTCGATTGAGCAGTTCTTC. It specifies CASSFTVVSIEQFF.

The table lists this clonotype with a few counts. The chain has TRBV7-3 and TRBJ2-1, with a possible D match to TRBD2 (7 bases). V dropped 5 bases and J dropped 4 bases, with 12 bases sitting between them. The V gene's germline CDR1 is SGHTA and CDR2 FQGTGA. The CDR3 is 14 amino acids. CDR3: CASSGGALYNEQFF. CDR3 nucleotides: TGTGCCAGCAGCGGGGGGGCTTTGTACAATGAGCAGTTCTTC.

The genes are TRBV19 and TRBJ1-6; D remains ambiguous. Deletions cut 6 bases from V and 3 bases from J, with 15 bases between. The germline V gene has CDR1 LNHDA and CDR2 SQIVND (reference sequence). This CDR3 is built from 16 residues. The CDR3 DNA follows: TGTGCCAGTAGCGATAGGAATGCCTTCTATAATTCACCCCTCCACTTT. Protein product: CASSDRNAFYNSPLHF.

Notes on this clonotype: An end of the junction does not agree with germline; a read error may underlie this. This sequence joins TRBV7-6 and TRBJ2-1; 7 bases agree with TRBD1. Germline CDR1 SGHVS, CDR2 FNYEAQ. This CDR3 is 15 amino acids long. Here the CDR3 DNA reads TGTGCCAGCAGCCGGCGGACAGGCGACTACAATGAGCAGTTATTC. It specifies CASSRRTGDYNEQLF.

This clonotype was seen repeatedly, ten times or more. The rearrangement joins TRBV4-1 to TRBJ1-1; no definite D call. The CDR3 has 15 residues. Germline CDR1 reads MGHRA; CDR2 reads YSYEKL. Trimming removed 1 base from V and 3 bases from J, with 12 bases in between. The CDR3, as DNA: TGCGCCAGCAGCCAAGTTCCGGGAGCGGACACTGAAGCTTTCTTT. This encodes CASSQVPGADTEAFF.

In this sample, this clonotype turned up a few times. CDR3: CASSLSSFPGVSSNQPQHF. The CDR3 DNA sequence: TGTGCCAGCAGTTTATCGAGTTTCCCAGGGGTTTCGAGCAATCAGCCCCAGCATTTT. The chain couples TRBV27 to TRBJ1-5, with D possibly TRBD1 on 6 matching bases. Germline V lookup: CDR1 MNHEY, CDR2 SMNVEV (reference sequence). Trimming pared 0 bases from V and 1 base from J, leaving 19 bases between. The CDR3 runs 19 residues.

This clonotype showed up just a few times. The V and J genes are TRBV12-3 or TRBV12-4 and TRBJ1-2; D uncertain. V lost 8 bases, J lost 6 bases, and 13 bases lay in between. This CDR3 has 12 residues. The CDR3 region is CASGSGHNGYTF. Here the CDR3 DNA reads TGTGCCAGCGGGTCCGGGCATAATGGCTACACCTTC.

The table lists this clonotype with a few counts. The chain couples TRBV7-3 to TRBJ2-1; possible D gene TRBD1, 6 bases. This CDR3 spans 16 amino acids. Germline V lookup: CDR1 SGHTA, CDR2 FQGTGA. V dropped 5 bases and J dropped 2 bases, with 16 bases sitting between them. CDR3 loop: CASSPQDSVTYNEQFF. CDR3 in DNA: TGTGCCAGCAGCCCCCAGGACAGCGTGACCTACAATGAGCAGTTCTTC.

The rearrangement links TRBV7-6 to TRBJ2-1; tentatively, D is TRBD2 (5 bases). V was shortened by 5 bases and J by 0 bases, with 11 bases between the two germline ends. Germline CDR1 SGHVS, CDR2 FNYEAQ. The CDR3 spans 15 residues. The CDR3: CASSPTIGSYNEQFF. CDR3 nucleotide sequence: TGTGCCAGCAGCCCGACTATCGGCTCCTACAATGAGCAGTTCTTC.

The chain uses TRBV6-2 or TRBV6-3 and TRBJ2-1, with TRBD1 matching 11 bases. Germline trimming cut 8 bases from V and 9 bases from J; bases unmatched to any gene: 9. Germline CDR1 and CDR2: MNHEY and SVGEGT. This CDR3 contains 14 residues. In DNA, the CDR3 is TGTGCCAGCTCATGGACAGGGGGCTCGGGTGAGCAGTTCTTC. It translates to CASSWTGGSGEQFF.

The chain employs TRBV2 and TRBJ2-7; 9 bases line up with TRBD1. Germline CDR1 and CDR2: SNHLY and FYNNEI. This CDR3 contains 14 residues. Unmatched junction bases numbered 5, after V lost 3 bases and J lost 5 bases. DNA of the CDR3: TGTGCCAGCAGTGAGATTGGGACAGGGAACGAGCAGTACTTC. Amino acids: CASSEIGTGNEQYF.